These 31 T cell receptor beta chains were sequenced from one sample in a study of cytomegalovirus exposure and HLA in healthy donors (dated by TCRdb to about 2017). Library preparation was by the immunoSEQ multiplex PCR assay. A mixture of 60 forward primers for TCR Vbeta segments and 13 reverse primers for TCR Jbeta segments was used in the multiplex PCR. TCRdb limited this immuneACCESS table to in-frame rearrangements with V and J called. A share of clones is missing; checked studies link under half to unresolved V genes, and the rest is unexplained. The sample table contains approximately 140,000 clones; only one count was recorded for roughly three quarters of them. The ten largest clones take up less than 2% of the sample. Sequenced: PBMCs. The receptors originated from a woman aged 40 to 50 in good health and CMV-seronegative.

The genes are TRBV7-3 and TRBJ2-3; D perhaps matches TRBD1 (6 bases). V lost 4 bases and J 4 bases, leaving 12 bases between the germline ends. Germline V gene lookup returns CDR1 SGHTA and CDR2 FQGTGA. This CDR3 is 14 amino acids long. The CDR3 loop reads CASSSGTIADTQYF. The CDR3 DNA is TGTGCCAGCAGCTCCGGGACAATAGCAGATACGCAGTATTTT. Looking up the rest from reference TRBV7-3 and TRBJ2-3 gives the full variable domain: GAGVSQTPSNKVTEKGKYVELRCDPISGHTALYWYRQSLGQGPEFLIYFQGTGAADDSGLPNDRFFAVRPEGSVSTLKIQRTERGDSAVYLCASSSGTIADTQYFGPGTRLTVL.

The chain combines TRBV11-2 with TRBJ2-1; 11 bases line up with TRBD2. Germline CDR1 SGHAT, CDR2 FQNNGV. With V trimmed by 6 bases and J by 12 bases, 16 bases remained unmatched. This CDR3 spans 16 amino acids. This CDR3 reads CASSQTSGSMEVGQFF. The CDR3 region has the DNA TGTGCCAGCAGTCAAACTAGCGGGAGCATGGAGGTTGGGCAGTTCTTC.

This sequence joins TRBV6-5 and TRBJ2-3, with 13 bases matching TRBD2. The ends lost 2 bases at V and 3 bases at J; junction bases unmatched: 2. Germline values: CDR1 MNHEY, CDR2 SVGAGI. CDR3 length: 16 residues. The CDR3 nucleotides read TGTGCCAGCAGTTACACTAGCGGGGGGGATACAGATACGCAGTATTTT. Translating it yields CASSYTSGGDTDTQYF.

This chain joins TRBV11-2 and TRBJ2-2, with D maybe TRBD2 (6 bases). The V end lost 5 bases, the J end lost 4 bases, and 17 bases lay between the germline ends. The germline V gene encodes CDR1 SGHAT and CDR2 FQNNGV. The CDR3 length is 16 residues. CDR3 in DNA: TGTGCCAGCAGCCCCCACGCGGGATCCCTCACCGGGGAGCTGTTTTTT. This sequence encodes CASSPHAGSLTGELFF.

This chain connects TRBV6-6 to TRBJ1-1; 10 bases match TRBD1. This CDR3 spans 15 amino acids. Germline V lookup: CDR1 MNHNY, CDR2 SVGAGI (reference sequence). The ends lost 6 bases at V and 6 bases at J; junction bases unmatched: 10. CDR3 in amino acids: CASSTSTGGPAEAFF. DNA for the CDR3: TGTGCCAGCAGCACTTCGACAGGGGGCCCCGCTGAAGCTTTCTTT.

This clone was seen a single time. CDR3 coding DNA: TGTGCCAGCAGTTTGATCTATAACACCGGGGAGCTGTTTTTT. This translates into CASSLIYNTGELFF. The chain uses TRBV27 and TRBJ2-2; D not resolved. CDR1 and CDR2 (germline): MNHEY, SMNVEV (reference sequence). V dropped 3 bases and J dropped 2 bases, with 7 bases sitting between them. The length of the CDR3 is 14 residues.

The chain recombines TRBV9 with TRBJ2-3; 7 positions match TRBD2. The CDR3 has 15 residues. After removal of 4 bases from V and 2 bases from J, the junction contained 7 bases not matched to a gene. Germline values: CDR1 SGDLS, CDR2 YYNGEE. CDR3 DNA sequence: TGTGCCAGCAGCCCTAGCGGAGGGGTCACAGATACGCAGTATTTT. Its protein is CASSPSGGVTDTQYF.

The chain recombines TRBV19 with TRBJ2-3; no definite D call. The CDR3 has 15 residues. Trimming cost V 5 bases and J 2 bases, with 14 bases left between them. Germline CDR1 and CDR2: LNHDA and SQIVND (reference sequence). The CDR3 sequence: CASSPQEGDTDTQYF. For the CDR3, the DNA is TGTGCCAGTAGTCCCCAAGAAGGAGACACAGATACGCAGTATTTT.

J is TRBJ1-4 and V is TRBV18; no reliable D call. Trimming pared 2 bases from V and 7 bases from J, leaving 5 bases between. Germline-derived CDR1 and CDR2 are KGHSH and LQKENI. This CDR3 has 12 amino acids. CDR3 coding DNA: TGTGCCAGCTCACCAGAGGGTGAAAAACTGTTTTTT. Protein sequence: CASSPEGEKLFF.

In DNA, the CDR3 is TGCGCCAGCAGCTTTGGACTCGACCGGGGCACAGATACGCAGTATTTT. Encoded protein: CASSFGLDRGTDTQYF. The rearrangement uses TRBV5-1 and TRBJ2-3; TRBD2 might be the D (5 bases). The CDR3 spans 16 residues. CDR1 is SGHRS and CDR2 is YFSETQ in the germline V gene. Trimming took 2 bases from V and 1 from J, leaving 14 bases between them.

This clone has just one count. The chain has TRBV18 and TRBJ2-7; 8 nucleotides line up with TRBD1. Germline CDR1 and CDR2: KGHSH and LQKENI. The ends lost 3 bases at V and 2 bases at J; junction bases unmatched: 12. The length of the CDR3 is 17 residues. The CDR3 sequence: CASSPTVDRGFPYEQYF. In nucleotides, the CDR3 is TGTGCCAGCTCACCGACCGTTGACAGGGGTTTTCCCTACGAGCAGTACTTC. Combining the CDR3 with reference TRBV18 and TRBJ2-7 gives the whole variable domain NAGVMQNPRHLVRRRGQEARLRCSPMKGHSHVYWYRQLPEEGLKFMVYLQKENIIDESGMPKERFSAEFPKEGPSILRIQQVVRGDSAAYFCASSPTVDRGFPYEQYFGPGTRLTVT.

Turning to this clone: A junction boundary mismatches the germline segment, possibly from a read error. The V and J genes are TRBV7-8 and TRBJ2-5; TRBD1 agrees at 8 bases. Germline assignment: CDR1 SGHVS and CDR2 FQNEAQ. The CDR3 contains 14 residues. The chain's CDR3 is CAGRGLVGQETQYF. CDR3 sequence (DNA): TGTGCCGGCAGGGGGCTCGTTGGGCAAGAGACCCAGTACTTC.

The CDR3 nucleotides read TGTGCCAGCAGTTTATACGCAGGGCAGACTGAGCAGTTCTTC. Translated: CASSLYAGQTEQFF. The rearrangement links TRBV27 to TRBJ2-1; weak D call: TRBD1 (5 bases). V lost 1 base and J lost 9, with 13 bases in between. The CDR3 extends over 14 amino acids. Germline-derived CDR1 and CDR2 are MNHEY and SMNVEV (reference sequence).

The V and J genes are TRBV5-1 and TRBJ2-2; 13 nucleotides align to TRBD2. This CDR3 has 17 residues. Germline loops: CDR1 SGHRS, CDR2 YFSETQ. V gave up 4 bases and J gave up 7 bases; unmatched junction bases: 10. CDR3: CASSRGLAGSGGGELFF. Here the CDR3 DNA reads TGCGCCAGCAGCAGGGGACTAGCGGGGTCTGGTGGCGGGGAGCTGTTTTTT.

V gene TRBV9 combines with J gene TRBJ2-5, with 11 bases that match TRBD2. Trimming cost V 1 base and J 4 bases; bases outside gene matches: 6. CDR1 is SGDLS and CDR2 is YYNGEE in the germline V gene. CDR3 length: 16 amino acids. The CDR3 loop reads CASSVNVAGGPETQYF. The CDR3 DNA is TGTGCCAGCAGCGTAAACGTAGCGGGAGGGCCAGAGACCCAGTACTTC.

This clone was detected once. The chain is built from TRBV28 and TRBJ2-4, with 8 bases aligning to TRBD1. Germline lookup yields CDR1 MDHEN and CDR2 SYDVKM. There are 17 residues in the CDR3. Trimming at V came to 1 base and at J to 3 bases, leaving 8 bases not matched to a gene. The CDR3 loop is CASSLLGTGLVKNIQYF. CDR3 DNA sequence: TGTGCCAGCAGTTTATTAGGGACAGGATTGGTCAAAAACATTCAGTACTTC.

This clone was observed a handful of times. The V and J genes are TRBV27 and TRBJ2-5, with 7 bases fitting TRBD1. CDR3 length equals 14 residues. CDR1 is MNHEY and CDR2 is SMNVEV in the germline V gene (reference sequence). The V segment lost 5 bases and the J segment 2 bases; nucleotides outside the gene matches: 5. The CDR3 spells CASSEQGWQETQYF. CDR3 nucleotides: TGTGCCAGCAGTGAACAGGGGTGGCAAGAGACCCAGTACTTC.

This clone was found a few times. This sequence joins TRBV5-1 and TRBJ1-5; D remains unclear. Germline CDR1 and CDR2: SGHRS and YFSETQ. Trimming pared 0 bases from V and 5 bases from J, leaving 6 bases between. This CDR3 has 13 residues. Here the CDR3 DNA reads TGCGCCAGCAGCTTGGCTACAGATCAGCCCCAGCATTTT. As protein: CASSLATDQPQHF.

The CDR3 sequence: CATSRVQGAFGETQYF. CDR3 bases: TGTGCCACCAGCAGAGTACAGGGGGCTTTCGGGGAGACCCAGTACTTC. The V call is TRBV15, the J call TRBJ2-5, with TRBD1 matching 9 bases. The CDR3 consists of 16 residues. Germline V gives CDR1 LNHNV, CDR2 YYDKDF (reference sequence). J gave up 5 bases and V 1 base, and 8 bases lay outside the gene matches. Full variable domain (remainder filled in from reference TRBV15 and TRBJ2-5): DAMVIQNPRYQVTQFGKPVTLSCSQTLNHNVMYWYQQKSSQAPKLLFHYYDKDFNNEADTPDNFQSRRPNTSFCFLDIRSPGLGDTAMYLCATSRVQGAFGETQYFGPGTRLLVL.

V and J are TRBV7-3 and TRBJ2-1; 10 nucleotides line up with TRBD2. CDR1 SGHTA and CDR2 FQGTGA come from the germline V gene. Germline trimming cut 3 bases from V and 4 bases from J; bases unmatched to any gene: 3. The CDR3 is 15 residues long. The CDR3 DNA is TGTGCCAGCAGCTTGTCTAGCGGGGGTTACAATGAGCAGTTCTTC. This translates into CASSLSSGGYNEQFF.

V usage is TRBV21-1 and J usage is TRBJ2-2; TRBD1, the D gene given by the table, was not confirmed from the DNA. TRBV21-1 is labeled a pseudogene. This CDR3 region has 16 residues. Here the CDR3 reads CASIDRTTANTGELFF. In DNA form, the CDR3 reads TGTGCCAGCATAGACAGAACTACCGCGAACACCGGGGAGCTGTTTTTT.

For the CDR3, the DNA is TGTGCCAGCAGCAAAGGGACAGGGGTAGCCGTGAACACTGAAGCTTTCTTT. It is translated as CASSKGTGVAVNTEAFF. The chain joins TRBV13 to TRBJ1-1, with TRBD1 matching 10 bases. The CDR3 contains 17 residues. J was trimmed by 0 bases and V by 5 bases; bases with no gene match: 9. The germline CDR1 and CDR2 sequences are PRHDT and FYEKMQ (reference sequence).

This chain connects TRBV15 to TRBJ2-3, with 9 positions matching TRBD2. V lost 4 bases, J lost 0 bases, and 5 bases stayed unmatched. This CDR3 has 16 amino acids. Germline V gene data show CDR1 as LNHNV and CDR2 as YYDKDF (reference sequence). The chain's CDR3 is CATSIFLAGSTDTQYF. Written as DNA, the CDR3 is TGTGCCACCAGCATTTTCCTAGCGGGAAGCACAGATACGCAGTATTTT.

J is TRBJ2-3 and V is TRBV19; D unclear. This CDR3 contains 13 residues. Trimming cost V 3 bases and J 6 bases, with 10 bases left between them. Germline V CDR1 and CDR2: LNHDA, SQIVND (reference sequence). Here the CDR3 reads CASSIQTSDTQYF. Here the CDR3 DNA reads TGTGCCAGTAGTATCCAGACATCCGATACGCAGTATTTT.

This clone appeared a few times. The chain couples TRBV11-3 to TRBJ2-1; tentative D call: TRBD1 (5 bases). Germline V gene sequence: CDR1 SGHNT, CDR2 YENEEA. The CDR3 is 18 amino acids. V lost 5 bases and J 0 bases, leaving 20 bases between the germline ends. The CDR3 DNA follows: TGTGCCAGCAGCCCAGGGTGGATAAATAGGGCCTCCTACAATGAGCAGTTCTTC. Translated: CASSPGWINRASYNEQFF.

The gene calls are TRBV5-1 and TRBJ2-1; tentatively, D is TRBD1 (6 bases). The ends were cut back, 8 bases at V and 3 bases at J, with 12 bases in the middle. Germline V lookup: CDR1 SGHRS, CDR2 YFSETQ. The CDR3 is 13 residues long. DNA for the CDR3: TGCGCCAGTCAATCAGGGGACTACAATGAGCAGTTCTTC. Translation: CASQSGDYNEQFF.

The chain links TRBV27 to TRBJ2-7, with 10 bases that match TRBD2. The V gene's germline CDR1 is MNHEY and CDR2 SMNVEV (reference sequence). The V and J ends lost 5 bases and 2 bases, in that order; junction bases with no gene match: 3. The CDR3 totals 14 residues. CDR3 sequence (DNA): TGTGCCAGCAGTCCAGGACTAGCGGCCTACGAGCAGTACTTC. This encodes CASSPGLAAYEQYF.

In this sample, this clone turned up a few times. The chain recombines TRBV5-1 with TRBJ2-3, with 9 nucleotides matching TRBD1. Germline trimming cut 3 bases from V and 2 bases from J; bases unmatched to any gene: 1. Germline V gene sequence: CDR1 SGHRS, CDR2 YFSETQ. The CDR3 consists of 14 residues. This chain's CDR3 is CASSWTGVTDTQYF. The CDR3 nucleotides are TGCGCCAGCAGCTGGACAGGGGTCACAGATACGCAGTATTTT.

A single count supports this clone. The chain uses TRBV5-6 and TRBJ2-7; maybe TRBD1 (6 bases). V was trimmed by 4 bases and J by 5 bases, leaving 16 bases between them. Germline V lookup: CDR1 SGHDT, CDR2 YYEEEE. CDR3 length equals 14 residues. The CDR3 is CASSLLGAGNEQYF. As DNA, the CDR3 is TGTGCCAGCAGCCTATTGGGGGCAGGGAACGAGCAGTACTTC.

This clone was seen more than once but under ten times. The DNA of the CDR3 is TGTGCCAGCAGTCCTGTAGCGGGAGCAGAAAATGAGCAGTTCTTC. Protein: CASSPVAGAENEQFF. The J gene is TRBJ2-1, the V gene TRBV5-6; 9 nucleotides align to TRBD2. The CDR3 sequence is 15 residues long. Germline V CDR1 and CDR2: SGHDT, YYEEEE. The junction had 10 bases not matched to a gene; V was cut back by 5 bases and J by 7 bases. The full variable domain, completed using reference TRBV5-6 and TRBJ2-1, is DAGVTQSPTHLIKTRGQQVTLRCSPKSGHDTVSWYQQALGQGPQFIFQYYEEEERQRGNFPDRFSGHQFPNYSSELNVNALLLGDSALYLCASSPVAGAENEQFFGPGTRLTVL.

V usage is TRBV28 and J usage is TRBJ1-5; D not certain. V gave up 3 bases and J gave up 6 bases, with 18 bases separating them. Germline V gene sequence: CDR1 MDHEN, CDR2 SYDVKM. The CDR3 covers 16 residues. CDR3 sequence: CASSLGKGVSPQPQHF. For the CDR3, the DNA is TGTGCCAGCAGTTTGGGGAAGGGAGTAAGTCCTCAGCCCCAGCATTTT.